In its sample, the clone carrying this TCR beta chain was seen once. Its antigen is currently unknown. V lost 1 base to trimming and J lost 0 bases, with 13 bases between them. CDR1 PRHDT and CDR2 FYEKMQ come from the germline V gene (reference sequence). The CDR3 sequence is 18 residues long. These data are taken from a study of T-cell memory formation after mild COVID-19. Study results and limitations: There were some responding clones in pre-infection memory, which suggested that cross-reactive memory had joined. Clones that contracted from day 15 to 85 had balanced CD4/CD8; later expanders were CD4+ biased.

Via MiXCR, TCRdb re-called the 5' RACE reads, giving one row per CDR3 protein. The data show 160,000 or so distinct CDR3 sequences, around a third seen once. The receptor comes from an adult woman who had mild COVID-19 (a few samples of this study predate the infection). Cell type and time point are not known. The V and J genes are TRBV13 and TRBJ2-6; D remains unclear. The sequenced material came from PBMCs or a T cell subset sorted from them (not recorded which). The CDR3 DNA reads TGTGCCAGCAGCTTAGACCCCAGCGAAAGCTCTGGGGCCAACGTCCTGACTTTC. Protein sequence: CASSLDPSESSGANVLTF.